The rows below give T cell receptor beta chains drawn from one sample of a study of cytomegalovirus exposure and HLA in healthy donors. The assay was immunoSEQ multiplex PCR, and TCRdb's table has in-frame clones only and misses some. The table lists about 130,000 clones, roughly 72% of them singletons. What was sequenced was PBMCs. These TCRs come from a woman aged 45 to 65 in good health and CMV-seronegative. Both conserved end residues are part of each CDR3. The D gene is left open where the match is weak. Rows may omit the clone size; those that give it use once, few, many or a size class.

D | size | J | V | DNA | CDR3
- | once | TRBJ1-1 | TRBV7-2 | TGTGCCAGCAGCCTAATAATAAACACTGAAGCTTTCTTT | CASSLIINTEAFF
- | once | TRBJ2-7 | TRBV27 | TGTGCCAGCAGTTTGGAGGAAGGGCCCGGGAACGAGCAGTACTTC | CASSLEEGPGNEQYF
- | - | TRBJ1-1 | TRBV7-7 | TGTGCTAGCAGCTTAGTTATGAACACTGAAGCTTTCTTT | CASSLVMNTEAFF
- | - | TRBJ2-3 | TRBV25-1 | TGTGCCAGCAGTGAAATCGGTTCCGGCACAGATACGCAGTATTTT | CASSEIGSGTDTQYF
- | - | TRBJ2-7 | TRBV7-2 | TGTGCCAGCAGCTTAGGGACAGCCTACGAGCAGTACTTC | CASSLGTAYEQYF
- | - | TRBJ1-2 | TRBV30 | TGTGCCTGGAGCCCCAACACAGCCACCCTGTGGAGCTACACCTTC | CAWSPNTATLWSYTF
- | - | TRBJ1-1 | TRBV4-2 | TGTGCCAGCAGCCAAGACCTCACAGGGCGAAGTGAAGCTTTCTTT | CASSQDLTGRSEAFF
- | - | TRBJ1-5 | TRBV6-6 | TGTGCCACGAGTGGGAGTAAAAATCAGCCCCAGCATTTT | CATSGSKNQPQHF
- | - | TRBJ2-6 | TRBV7-9 | TGTGCCAGCAGCCCGCCCCGGGGGTCACACTTCTCTGGGGCCAACGTCCTGACTTTC | CASSPPRGSHFSGANVLTF
TRBD1 | - | TRBJ1-5 | TRBV6-5 | TGTGCCAGCAGCTGGACAGGGGAGGGTCAGCCCCAGCATTTT | CASSWTGEGQPQHF
TRBD1 | - | TRBJ1-2 | TRBV2 | TGTGCCAGCAGTGATCGGACAGGGGGCGCGACTAGGGGCTACACCTTC | CASSDRTGGATRGYTF
TRBD1 | - | TRBJ2-3 | TRBV27 | TGTGCCAGCAGTTCCCCAGGGGGTAGCACAGATACGCAGTATTTT | CASSSPGGSTDTQYF
- | - | TRBJ2-3 | TRBV9 | TGTGCCAGCAGCGCCAGGGAAGGGGGCACAGATACGCAGTATTTT | CASSAREGGTDTQYF
TRBD2 | once | TRBJ2-2 | TRBV6-4 | TGTGCCAGCAGTGTGACTAGCGGGAGTGGATGGCTCGGGGAGCTGTTTTTT | CASSVTSGSGWLGELFF
TRBD2 | - | TRBJ2-2 | TRBV15 | TGTGCCACCAGCAGAGAATTAAGGACTAGCGGGAGATTGCACACCGGGGAGCTGTTTTTT | CATSRELRTSGRLHTGELFF
TRBD1 | - | TRBJ2-7 | TRBV4-2 | TGTGCCAGCAGCCTCTTCGGACGGACAGGGGGCAGCGAGCAGTACTTC | CASSLFGRTGGSEQYF
TRBD2 | - | TRBJ2-7 | TRBV6-5 | TGTGCCAGCGGTCGCGGGAGGGAGTACGAGCAGTACTTC | CASGRGREYEQYF
- | few | TRBJ2-1 | TRBV9 | TGTGCCAGCAGCTCAGGACCGGGACTCACGAGCTCCTACAATGAGCAGTTCTTC | CASSSGPGLTSSYNEQFF
- | - | TRBJ2-2 | TRBV6-5 | TGTGCCAGCAGACGACAGACGGAGCTGTTTTTT | CASRRQTELFF
- | once | TRBJ1-1 | TRBV19 | TGTGCCAGTAGTATTCGAGGGCGCGGGGCTTTCTTT | CASSIRGRGAFF
TRBD2 | - | TRBJ2-1 | TRBV5-4 | TGTGCCAGCAGCTTGGGAACTAGCGGGAGGGAAGAGCAGTTCTTC | CASSLGTSGREEQFF
- | few | TRBJ2-7 | TRBV5-4 | TGTGCCAGCAGCTACAGGGACCCCTACGAGCAGTACTTC | CASSYRDPYEQYF
TRBD1 | - | TRBJ2-2 | TRBV5-1 | TGCGCCAGCAGCTCCCCCCGTGGTGGGACAGGGGGTACCGGGGAGCTGTTTTTT | CASSSPRGGTGGTGELFF
- | - | TRBJ1-2 | TRBV30 | TGTGCCTGGAGTCTGACACCCTCGAGCGGCGCTATGGGCTACACCTTC | CAWSLTPSSGAMGYTF
TRBD1 | - | TRBJ1-1 | TRBV7-8 | TGTGCCAGCAGCCCAGGACAGGGGTCCCTCGCGGGCACTGAAGCTTTCTTT | CASSPGQGSLAGTEAFF
TRBD1 | - | TRBJ1-2 | TRBV28 | TGTGCCAGCAGTTTAGGGGGGACAGTCGTTTATGGCTACACCTTC | CASSLGGTVVYGYTF
- | - | TRBJ2-1 | TRBV5-1 | TGCGCCAGCAGCTTGGGGTCAAGGTCGACTACCTACAATGAGCAGTTCTTC | CASSLGSRSTTYNEQFF
- | - | TRBJ1-5 | TRBV7-9 | TGTGCCAGCAGCTTAGACTCGAGACACTGGACGGGACAGCCCCAGCATTTT | CASSLDSRHWTGQPQHF
- | - | TRBJ2-3 | TRBV30 | TGTGCCTGGAGTGGGTTTGACAACACAGATACGCAGTATTTT | CAWSGFDNTDTQYF
- | - | TRBJ2-3 | TRBV15 | TGTGCCACCAGCAGTGGGTGGGTGGGCACTAGCACAGATACGCAGTATTTT | CATSSGWVGTSTDTQYF
- | - | TRBJ2-1 | TRBV30 | TGTGCCTGGAGGAATGTGAGAACCTACAATGAGCAGTTCTTC | CAWRNVRTYNEQFF
- | - | TRBJ2-7 | TRBV15 | TGTGCCACCAGCAGAGTTCGGGAGAGCTACGAGCAGTACTTC | CATSRVRESYEQYF
TRBD1 | - | TRBJ1-1 | TRBV18 | TGTGCCAGCTCACCACAGCCAGGGGGTCAATACACTGAAGCTTTCTTT | CASSPQPGGQYTEAFF
TRBD1 | - | TRBJ1-4 | TRBV18 | TGTGCCAGCTCCCACAGGGGAGGAAATGAAAAACTGTTTTTT | CASSHRGGNEKLFF
- | - | TRBJ1-1 | TRBV19 | TGTGCCAGTAGTGCTATAGGCCAGGGATTGAGAAACACTGAAGCTTTCTTT | CASSAIGQGLRNTEAFF
- | - | TRBJ2-5 | TRBV14 | TGTGCCAGCAGCCAAGGACGTGGAGGGATCTCGGAGACCCAGTACTTC | CASSQGRGGISETQYF
- | few | TRBJ2-1 | TRBV6-1 | TGTGCCAGTGATCGGGGAATTGGCGAATACAATGAGCAGTTCTTC | CASDRGIGEYNEQFF
- | - | TRBJ1-1 | TRBV11-3 | TGTGCCAGCAGCTTGGAGGTGATGGGAAGCATGAACACTGAAGCTTTCTTT | CASSLEVMGSMNTEAFF
- | - | TRBJ2-3 | TRBV30 | TGTGCCTGGAGGGGTCTCGGCAGGGAAAGCACAGATACGCAGTATTTT | CAWRGLGRESTDTQYF
TRBD1 | few | TRBJ2-3 | TRBV4-1 | TGCGCCAGCAGCCAAGGGACAGGGACAGATACGCAGTATTTT | CASSQGTGTDTQYF
- | - | TRBJ2-2 | TRBV4-3 | TGCGCCAGTAGCCACGTTACTAGAACCCGGGGAGGGGAGCTGTTTTTT | CASSHVTRTRGGELFF
TRBD1 | - | TRBJ1-4 | TRBV7-2 | TGTGCCAGCAGCCGGACAGGGGACCATGAAAAACTGTTTTTT | CASSRTGDHEKLFF
TRBD1 | - | TRBJ2-5 | TRBV6-1 | TGTGCCAGCGGGGCTTACAGGGGAGAGACCCAGTACTTC | CASGAYRGETQYF
- | - | TRBJ2-2 | TRBV7-2 | TGTGCCAGCAGCTTAGCATCGGCTAGCACCGGGGAGCTGTTTTTT | CASSLASASTGELFF
- | - | TRBJ2-7 | TRBV7-9 | TGTGCCAGCAGCCCTATAGAGCGAGAGCAGTACTTC | CASSPIEREQYF
- | - | TRBJ1-4 | TRBV27 | TGTGCCAGCAGTTGGGGACACCGTAATGAAAAACTGTTTTTT | CASSWGHRNEKLFF
- | - | TRBJ1-4 | TRBV4-2 | TGTGCCAGCAGGACACAGGGTCGTAATGAAAAACTGTTTTTT | CASRTQGRNEKLFF
- | - | TRBJ2-7 | TRBV28 | TGTGCCAGCACGGACTTCTACGAGCAGTACTTC | CASTDFYEQYF
TRBD2 | - | TRBJ2-1 | TRBV9 | TGTGCCAGCAGCGTAGAACTAGCGGGAGGGCCTTGGAATGAGCAGTTCTTC | CASSVELAGGPWNEQFF
TRBD1 | - | TRBJ1-5 | TRBV30 | TGTGCAATACAGGGGGGGAGCAATCAGCCCCAGCATTTT | CAIQGGSNQPQHF
TRBD2 | - | TRBJ2-2 | TRBV10-3 | TGTGCCAGCAGTAGCGGGGAAGACACCGGGGAGCTGTTTTTT | CASSSGEDTGELFF